These 7 T cell receptor beta chains share one sample of origin, sequenced in a study of graft-versus-host responses after intestinal transplantation (dated by TCRdb to the early 2020s). The library relied on the immunoSEQ multiplex PCR assay. Drawn from immuneACCESS, this table holds only the in-frame rearrangements with V and J called that TCRdb kept. Clones are partly lost; checked studies trace under half to an unresolved V gene and leave the rest unexplained. The sample contains 10,000 or so clones, approximately 94% of them found a single time. Roughly 2% of the sample belongs to the ten largest clones. Specimen: PBMCs, collected 8 days after intestinal transplant. The receptors come from a human patient who received an intestinal transplant, so some T cells may come from the graft donor.

Comment on this clone: Other DNA sequences in this specimen translate into the identical CDR3. The chain recombines TRBV5-1 with TRBJ2-1, with 8 bases identical to TRBD2. CDR3 length: 16 amino acids. Germline V gene lookup returns CDR1 SGHRS and CDR2 YFSETQ. CDR3 in amino acids: CSLAGRGIGSYNEQFF. CDR3 nucleotides: TGCTCTTTAGCGGGACGGGGCATCGGGTCCTACAATGAGCAGTTCTTC.

This rearrangement joins TRBV29-1 to TRBJ2-3, with TRBD2 identical over 9 bases. CDR3 length: 14 amino acids. V gave up 7 bases and J gave up 0 bases; unmatched junction bases: 5. Per the germline V gene, CDR1 is SQVTM and CDR2 is ANQGSEA. The CDR3 DNA reads as TGCAGCGCCGGAACTAGCGGGAGCACAGATACGCAGTATTTT. Its translation: CSAGTSGSTDTQYF.

This chain links TRBV29-1 with TRBJ2-5; 7 nucleotides line up with TRBD1. The V gene end was trimmed by 4 bases and the J gene end by 5 bases; junction bases not matched to a gene: 4. Germline loops: CDR1 SQVTM, CDR2 ANQGSEA. This CDR3 comprises 12 residues. The CDR3 is CSVVGGEETQYF. CDR3 DNA: TGCAGCGTTGTAGGGGGCGAGGAGACCCAGTACTTC.

V and J are TRBV5-1 and TRBJ2-2, with TRBD2 as a possible D gene (6 bases). The V end was cut by 0 bases, the J end by 5 bases, with 11 bases between. The germline CDR1 and CDR2 sequences are SGHRS and YFSETQ. The length of the CDR3 is 15 residues. The CDR3 nucleotides read TGCGCCAGCAGCTTGGTGGCTAGCGAAACCGGGGAGCTGTTTTTT. Translated, it gives CASSLVASETGELFF. Full variable domain (outside the CDR3, taken from reference TRBV5-1 and TRBJ2-2): KAGVTQTPRYLIKTRGQQVTLSCSPISGHRSVSWYQQTPGQGLQFLFEYFSETQRNKGNFPGRFSGRQFSNSRSEMNVSTLELGDSALYLCASSLVASETGELFFGEGSRLTVL.

This sequence joins TRBV5-1 and TRBJ2-2; 7 nucleotides line up with TRBD1. In germline, CDR1 is SGHRS, CDR2 YFSETQ. This CDR3 comprises 14 residues. J was trimmed by 7 bases and V by 4 bases; bases with no gene match: 7. This CDR3 reads CASSPDRAIGELFF. The CDR3 bases are TGCGCCAGCAGCCCAGACAGGGCGATCGGGGAGCTGTTTTTT.

This rearrangement joins TRBV5-1 to TRBJ2-3; D might be TRBD1 or TRBD2, each matching 6 bases. V lost 2 bases, J lost 0 bases, and 10 bases lay in between. This CDR3 has 15 residues. Germline V lookup: CDR1 SGHRS, CDR2 YFSETQ. CDR3 sequence reads: CASSLGGTSTDTQYF. The CDR3 nucleotides read TGCGCCAGCAGCTTAGGCGGGACAAGCACAGATACGCAGTATTTT. Combining the CDR3 with reference TRBV5-1 and TRBJ2-3 gives the whole variable domain KAGVTQTPRYLIKTRGQQVTLSCSPISGHRSVSWYQQTPGQGLQFLFEYFSETQRNKGNFPGRFSGRQFSNSRSEMNVSTLELGDSALYLCASSLGGTSTDTQYFGPGTRLTVL.

V gene TRBV9 combines with J gene TRBJ2-3; D unresolved. The germline V gene has CDR1 SGDLS and CDR2 YYNGEE. V was trimmed by 3 bases and J by 2 bases, leaving 19 bases between them. The CDR3 covers 17 residues. The CDR3 DNA follows: TGTGCCAGCAGCGGTGGCTACGACCTAAGAATCACAGATACGCAGTATTTT. Residues: CASSGGYDLRITDTQYF.